This T cell receptor beta chain came from a study of T cell changes during pregnancy in multiple sclerosis. The CDR3 totals 15 residues. Germline V gives CDR1 LNHDA, CDR2 SQIVND (reference sequence). The V and J ends lost 8 bases and 6 bases, in that order; junction bases with no gene match: 12. Profiled with immunoSEQ multiplex PCR; TCRdb holds only in-frame clones, not every one. The table lists approximately 40,000 clones, about 93% of them singletons. The chain recombines TRBV19 with TRBJ2-1; 8 nucleotides agree with TRBD2. The receptor's source is a female donor in good health, enrolled as a control in a pregnancy study. The input for sequencing was CD4+ T cells from peripheral blood mononuclear cells, taken in the third trimester of pregnancy. CDR3 sequence: CASRPGGGQGNEQFF. The CDR3 coding sequence is TGTGCCAGTCGACCGGGCGGGGGGCAAGGCAATGAGCAGTTCTTC.